Sequencing of this T cell receptor (beta chain) was carried out in a study of T cell repertoires in cytomegalovirus infection. The overall study: HLA-B-restricted CMV epitopes that are well studied were used alongside recently identified HLA-C-restricted ones. The public TCR beta signatures pointed to both CMV infection and matching HLA type.

Notes on the study in general: Dominant in the ex vivo response were TCR beta clonotypes restricted by HLA-C and specific for CMV. Carriers of CMV and the relevant HLA type were discriminated by public TCR beta frequency.

A single record per CDR3 protein comes from TCRdb applying MiXCR to the reads. The sample contains about 500,000 distinct CDR3 sequences, 33% of which appear only once. This CDR3 comprises 14 residues. With 2 bases clipped from V and 6 bases from J, the junction kept 5 bases outside the gene matches. This clonotype was counted between two and nine times. Its antigen remains unknown. This receptor was obtained from a human donor in good health (CMV status not recorded). Some clones in this sample may be carry-over from other donors' samples. The V and J genes are TRBV23-1 and TRBJ1-2, with 8 bases lining up with TRBD1. TRBV23-1 is known as an ORF, though its function is uncertain. The sequenced sample was cultured PBMCs, obtained from culture after CMV antigen stimulation. CDR3 DNA sequence: TGCGCCAGCAGTCAAAAACAGGGGGGCAATGGCTACACCTTC. This encodes CASSQKQGGNGYTF.